These 11 T cell receptor beta chains were all obtained from the same sample, sequenced in a study of blood T cell repertoires in COVID-19. Clones were sequenced by immunoSEQ multiplex PCR, and TCRdb holds only the in-frame ones, with some missing. Found here are 300,000 to 450,000 clones, around 87% of them singletons; the top ten hold around 1.3%. The specimen was PBMCs or T cells enriched from blood (not recorded which). These receptors all stem from a man aged 25 to 45 who had recovered from COVID-19.

The chain carries TRBV2 and TRBJ1-2, with TRBD1 as a possible D gene (5 bases). V was shortened by 11 bases and J by 2 bases, with 12 bases between the two germline ends. Per germline, CDR1 SNHLY and CDR2 FYNNEI. CDR3 length: 12 amino acids. CDR3 DNA sequence: TGTGCCCGACTGGGGGGGAACTATGGCTACACCTTC. Translation: CARLGGNYGYTF.

This clone appeared a single time. The rearrangement joins TRBV30 to TRBJ1-5, with D perhaps TRBD1 (6 bases). The CDR3 is 18 amino acids. The germline V gene encodes CDR1 GTSNPN and CDR2 SVGIG (reference sequence). The ends were cut back, 1 base at V and 5 bases at J, with 24 bases in the middle. The CDR3 loop is CAWSGGLWGKGGHQPQHF. CDR3 nucleotides: TGTGCCTGGAGTGGGGGACTATGGGGGAAAGGGGGACATCAGCCCCAGCATTTT.

The chain joins TRBV9 to TRBJ2-1, with TRBD1 matching over 7 bases. The germline V gene has CDR1 SGDLS and CDR2 YYNGEE. The V and J ends lost 3 bases and 5 bases, in that order; junction bases with no gene match: 11. CDR3 size: 16 residues. CDR3 sequence: CASSASFSGGNNEQFF. CDR3 nucleotide sequence: TGTGCCAGCAGCGCATCCTTTTCAGGGGGTAACAATGAGCAGTTCTTC.

V usage is TRBV13 and J usage is TRBJ1-1, with 10 nucleotides matching TRBD1. Germline CDR1 PRHDT, CDR2 FYEKMQ (reference sequence). CDR3 length: 15 amino acids. V shed 3 bases and J 5 bases; nucleotides not matched to a gene: 6. CDR3 sequence: CASSFRQGARTEAFF. The CDR3 DNA sequence: TGTGCCAGCAGCTTTCGACAGGGGGCGAGGACTGAAGCTTTCTTT.

CDR3 nucleotide sequence: TGTGCCAGTCGAATCAGGGGAGATACTATTAGGGGCTACACCTTC. Translating gives CASRIRGDTIRGYTF. The genes are TRBV19 and TRBJ1-2; weak D call: TRBD1 (6 bases). Germline V gene data show CDR1 as LNHDA and CDR2 as SQIVND (reference sequence). V was clipped by 8 bases and J by 8 bases, with 24 bases between them. This CDR3 has 15 amino acids.

As for this clone: Other DNA sequences within the sample encode an identical CDR3. The V and J genes are TRBV19 and TRBJ1-1; TRBD1 matches 7 bases. V trimming: 7 bases; J trimming: 0 bases; junction bases outside the gene matches: 5. Per the germline V gene, CDR1 is LNHDA and CDR2 is SQIVND (reference sequence). The CDR3 is made up of 14 amino acids. CDR3 region: CASTSGTVNTEAFF. The CDR3 DNA reads as TGTGCCAGTACCTCCGGGACAGTGAACACTGAAGCTTTCTTT.

CDR3 residues: CASSQVQGLFLDTQYF. In DNA form, the CDR3 reads TGTGCCAGCAGCCAAGTGCAGGGACTCTTCTTAGATACGCAGTATTTT. The chain recombines TRBV14 with TRBJ2-3; a weak D match, TRBD2 (6 bases). The germline CDR1 and CDR2 sequences are SGHDN and FVKESK. The CDR3 contains 16 residues. With 1 base removed from V and 5 bases from J, the gap between germline ends came to 16 bases. The full variable domain, rest sourced from reference TRBV14 and TRBJ2-3, is EAGVTQFPSHSVIEKGQTVTLRCDPISGHDNLYWYRRVMGKEIKFLLHFVKESKQDESGMPNNRFLAERTGGTYSTLKVQPAELEDSGVYFCASSQVQGLFLDTQYFGPGTRLTVL.

This sequence joins TRBV18 and TRBJ1-1; TRBD1 matches at 7 bases. Looked up from germline, CDR1 is KGHSH and CDR2 is LQKENI. The J segment lost 5 bases and the V segment lost 3 bases, leaving 12 bases of the junction unmatched. This CDR3 is built from 16 residues. CDR3 bases: TGTGCCAGCTCACCGAGAATACAGGGGTGGGGGACTGAAGCTTTCTTT. This encodes CASSPRIQGWGTEAFF.

The chain has TRBV5-6 and TRBJ1-2, with D perhaps TRBD1 (5 bases). CDR1 and CDR2 (germline): SGHDT, YYEEEE. This CDR3 spans 13 amino acids. Trimming shortened V by 1 base and J by 8 bases, and 12 bases separated the two germline ends. CDR3 nucleotides: TGTGCCAGCAGCTTGAAAGGGACTTCCGGCTACACCTTC. Residues: CASSLKGTSGYTF.

The genes are TRBV7-2 and TRBJ2-5; D is unresolved. Trimming removed 1 base from V and 1 base from J, with 7 bases in between. This CDR3 region has 14 residues. Per the germline V gene, CDR1 is SGHTA and CDR2 is FQGNSA. The CDR3, as DNA: TGTGCCAGCAGCTTAGACTGGGCCCAAGAGACCCAGTACTTC. Its translation: CASSLDWAQETQYF.

The chain couples TRBV5-1 to TRBJ2-3; tentative D call: TRBD1 (5 bases). Germline CDR1 SGHRS, CDR2 YFSETQ. CDR3 length: 16 amino acids. The V gene lost 4 bases and the J gene lost 3 bases, with 18 bases spanning the gap. This CDR3 is CASSRFETATTDTQYF. The CDR3 DNA is TGCGCCAGCAGCCGTTTCGAGACAGCTACGACAGATACGCAGTATTTT.